This T cell receptor (beta chain) was recorded in a study of PD-1 blockade in mismatch repair-deficient tumors. Study details: Patients had around 11 mismatch repair-deficient cancer types and were previously treated and progressing. Study conclusions and caveats: Tumor-resident clones, often undetectable pretreatment in blood, expanded then contracted after pembrolizumab.

As to this clone: Antigen: not known.

TCRdb's copy holds only in-frame clones and misses some; the assay was immunoSEQ multiplex PCR. The sample lists 15,000 to 25,000 clones; around 79% were seen once. Every patient had mismatch repair deficiency by PCR or immunohistochemistry. TCR sequencing covered a few patients who responded to pembrolizumab. The CDR3 is 14 amino acids. V lost 0 bases and J 1 base, leaving 7 bases between the germline ends. Germline loops: CDR1 SGHNT, CDR2 YYREEE (reference sequence). This chain connects TRBV5-4 to TRBJ1-1; the D is unclear. This receptor was identified in an adult with mismatch repair-deficient cancer. The specimen was PBMCs, collected 52 weeks after starting pembrolizumab. The DNA for the CDR3 is TGTGCCAGCAGCTTGGATCAGGAGAACACTGAAGCTTTCTTT. As protein: CASSLDQENTEAFF.